This entry lists 32 T cell receptor beta chains sequenced from one sample in a study of identical twins. TCRdb recomputed calls from the 5' RACE reads with MiXCR, one row per CDR3 protein. The profile shows about 280,000 distinct CDR3 sequences, more than 6.5% of them singletons. Separately, the same data were catalogued under a study of yellow fever vaccine responses in identical twins.

Sequenced material: memory (CD45RO+) T cells sorted from blood. The receptor set was obtained from a woman aged 18 to 35 in good health.

This clonotype was detected only a few times. The chain joins TRBV27 to TRBJ1-5, with D maybe TRBD1 (6 bases). The CDR3 spans 13 residues. V was cut by 6 bases and J by 6 bases, with 12 bases left in between. The germline CDR1 and CDR2 sequences are MNHEY and SMNVEV (reference sequence). The DNA of the CDR3 is TGTGCCAGCAGCGACAGGTACGGTCAGCCCCAGCATTTT. Encoded protein: CASSDRYGQPQHF.

V is TRBV20-1 and J is TRBJ1-1; D remains unclear. From germline, CDR1 is DFQATT and CDR2 SNEGSKA (reference sequence). CDR3 length equals 14 residues. V gave up 0 bases and J gave up 6 bases, with 14 bases separating them. The CDR3 DNA is TGCAGTGCTAGAGAATGGCAATTGACGGCTGAAGCTTTCTTT. Protein product: CSAREWQLTAEAFF.

This clonotype was observed many times. The V gene is TRBV5-1, the J gene TRBJ2-2, with D unresolved. Germline V lookup: CDR1 SGHRS, CDR2 YFSETQ. This CDR3 has 11 residues. Between the trimmed V and J ends, which lost 2 bases and 7 bases, there was a span of 3 bases. As DNA, the CDR3 is TGCGCCAGCAGCTTTCACGGGGAGCTGTTTTTT. Translating gives CASSFHGELFF.

This clonotype was seen a few times. V gene TRBV6-1 combines with J gene TRBJ2-1, with TRBD1 identical over 10 bases. Germline-derived CDR1 and CDR2 are MNHNS and SASEGT. CDR3 length: 15 amino acids. Trimming took 7 bases from V and 2 from J; bases not matched to a gene: 5. CDR3 bases: TGTGCCAGCACTACGGGACAGGGGCCCTACAATGAGCAGTTCTTC. This codes for CASTTGQGPYNEQFF.

This clonotype was counted many times. The genes are TRBV7-3 and TRBJ2-2, with D uncertain. The ends were cut back, 2 bases at V and 5 bases at J, with 9 bases in the middle. The CDR3 has 14 amino acids. Germline CDR1 reads SGHTA; CDR2 reads FQGTGA. CDR3 protein: CASSLLGPTGELFF. The CDR3 DNA follows: TGTGCCAGCAGCTTATTGGGTCCGACCGGGGAGCTGTTTTTT.

In this sample, this clonotype turned up many times. V gene TRBV5-6 combines with J gene TRBJ1-1, with TRBD1 matching 7 bases. Germline V gene data show CDR1 as SGHDT and CDR2 as YYEEEE. This CDR3 spans 15 amino acids. Trimming cost V 1 base and J 0 bases; bases outside gene matches: 3. CDR3 DNA sequence: TGTGCCAGCAGCTTGTTAGGGACAGTGAACACTGAAGCTTTCTTT. It encodes CASSLLGTVNTEAFF.

The genes are TRBV7-2 and TRBJ2-1; 12 bases are a match to TRBD2. Germline trimming cut 1 base from V and 10 bases from J; bases unmatched to any gene: 2. The V gene's germline CDR1 is SGHTA and CDR2 FQGNSA. The CDR3 length is 14 residues. CDR3 in DNA: TGTGCCAGCAGCTTAGGTGGGACTAGCGGGGAGCAGTTCTTC. It encodes CASSLGGTSGEQFF.

This clonotype was counted many times. This rearrangement joins TRBV27 to TRBJ2-1, with 10 bases lining up with TRBD2. The CDR3 spans 17 residues. The V and J ends lost 3 bases and 5 bases, in that order; junction bases with no gene match: 10. Germline CDR1 and CDR2: MNHEY and SMNVEV (reference sequence). CDR3 amino acids: CASSLRPSGRWNNEQFF. DNA of the CDR3: TGTGCCAGCAGTTTGAGGCCTAGCGGGAGATGGAACAATGAGCAGTTCTTC.

A few counts support this clonotype. This chain joins TRBV6-5 and TRBJ2-5; 8 bases fit TRBD1. The CDR3 is 14 amino acids. V lost 7 bases, J lost 4 bases, and 8 bases stayed unmatched. CDR1 and CDR2 from the germline V gene are MNHEY and SVGAGI. The CDR3 nucleotides are TGTGCCAGCAAGTTGGGACAGGTTCCAGAGACCCAGTACTTC. It codes for CASKLGQVPETQYF.

This chain links TRBV27 with TRBJ1-4, with D possibly matching TRBD1 (6 bases). V was clipped by 2 bases and J by 8 bases, with 15 bases between them. The CDR3 is 15 residues long. The germline V gene has CDR1 MNHEY and CDR2 SMNVEV (reference sequence). CDR3 nucleotides: TGTGCCAGCAGTTTACGGACGACCCAGGGGGAAAAACTGTTTTTT. Translating gives CASSLRTTQGEKLFF.

The genes are TRBV5-1 and TRBJ2-6; 9 bases line up with TRBD1. CDR3 length equals 17 residues. With 4 bases clipped from V and 0 bases from J, the junction kept 5 bases outside the gene matches. Per germline, CDR1 SGHRS and CDR2 YFSETQ. The DNA for the CDR3 is TGCGCCAGCAGCCGGGGACAGGGTAACTCTGGGGCCAACGTCCTGACTTTC. This encodes CASSRGQGNSGANVLTF. Combining the CDR3 with reference TRBV5-1 and TRBJ2-6 gives the whole variable domain KAGVTQTPRYLIKTRGQQVTLSCSPISGHRSVSWYQQTPGQGLQFLFEYFSETQRNKGNFPGRFSGRQFSNSRSEMNVSTLELGDSALYLCASSRGQGNSGANVLTFGAGSRLTVL.

The sample holds many counts of this clonotype. This chain connects TRBV10-3 to TRBJ2-3; D is ambiguous. V was clipped by 7 bases and J by 4 bases, with 6 bases between them. The length of the CDR3 is 11 residues. Germline V gene lookup returns CDR1 ENHRY and CDR2 SYGVKD. The CDR3 DNA is TGTGCCATCAAGGGCTCAGATACGCAGTATTTT. This encodes CAIKGSDTQYF.

This clonotype was picked up a small number of times. The J gene is TRBJ2-3, the V gene TRBV5-1; D might be TRBD2 (5 bases). The CDR3 sequence is 16 residues long. The V end was cut by 4 bases, the J end by 3 bases, with 18 bases between. Germline values: CDR1 SGHRS, CDR2 YFSETQ. CDR3 bases: TGCGCCAGCAGCCTGGCGGGTCAATGGAGTACAGATACGCAGTATTTT. The encoded protein is CASSLAGQWSTDTQYF.

The table lists this clonotype with many counts. This CDR3 reads CASTDRVENTGELFF. The CDR3 DNA reads TGTGCCAGCACTGACAGGGTTGAGAACACCGGGGAGCTGTTTTTT. The chain couples TRBV6-1 to TRBJ2-2; TRBD1 matches 7 bases. There are 15 residues in the CDR3. V lost 7 bases to trimming and J lost 1 base; unmatched junction nucleotides: 6. CDR1 is MNHNS, CDR2 SASEGT, per germline.

This clonotype was detected ten times or more. The chain employs TRBV29-1 and TRBJ2-6; D gene ambiguous. V lost 3 bases and J 2 bases, leaving 5 bases between the germline ends. CDR1 SQVTM and CDR2 ANQGSEA come from the germline V gene. CDR3 length equals 13 residues. CDR3 region: CSVDYPGANVLTF. The CDR3 nucleotides are TGCAGCGTTGACTACCCTGGGGCCAACGTCCTGACTTTC.

The chain couples TRBV19 to TRBJ2-1; 8 bases are a match to TRBD2. The J segment lost 6 bases and the V segment lost 4 bases, leaving 8 bases of the junction unmatched. From germline, CDR1 is LNHDA and CDR2 SQIVND (reference sequence). This CDR3 region has 15 residues. The CDR3 DNA follows: TGTGCCAGTAGTACCGTAGCGGGACCTTCCAATGAGCAGTTCTTC. The encoded protein is CASSTVAGPSNEQFF.

This clonotype occurred many times. CDR3 sequence (DNA): TGTGCCAGCAGTTCCCGGACAGTCCTCTCTGGAAACACCATATATTTT. Translated: CASSSRTVLSGNTIYF. V and J are TRBV6-5 and TRBJ1-3; D is perhaps TRBD1 (6 bases). Looked up from germline, CDR1 is MNHEY and CDR2 is SVGAGI. Trimming removed 4 bases at V and 0 bases at J, with 13 bases between. This CDR3 has 16 amino acids.

This clonotype was detected only a few times. V usage is TRBV19 and J usage is TRBJ1-3, with D uncertain. Per the germline V gene, CDR1 is LNHDA and CDR2 is SQIVND (reference sequence). This CDR3 contains 18 residues. Trimming removed 3 bases from V and 0 bases from J, with 18 bases in between. In nucleotides, the CDR3 is TGTGCCAGTAGTATCCCTATCGGAAGCGGTGGCTCTGGAAACACCATATATTTT. Translated: CASSIPIGSGGSGNTIYF.

The chain carries TRBV4-1 and TRBJ2-2, with 7 bases aligning to TRBD2. CDR3 length equals 18 residues. V trimming: 4 bases; J trimming: 5 bases; junction bases outside the gene matches: 16. The germline CDR1 and CDR2 sequences are MGHRA and YSYEKL. The CDR3 DNA follows: TGCGCCAGCAGCCCCCTATTCCCGGGACTAAGGTCTACCGGGGAGCTGTTTTTT. Its protein is CASSPLFPGLRSTGELFF.

This clonotype was detected many times. The chain employs TRBV7-9 and TRBJ2-1; 11 nucleotides line up with TRBD2. The CDR3 consists of 15 residues. The germline gives CDR1 SEHNR, CDR2 FQNEAQ (reference sequence). Losses at the gene ends were 5 bases for V and 6 bases for J; bases not matched to a gene: 6. The CDR3 reads CASSPLAGVFNEQFF. The CDR3 nucleotides are TGTGCCAGCAGCCCACTAGCGGGAGTTTTCAATGAGCAGTTCTTC.

This clonotype was seen ten or more times. The chain has TRBV12-3 or TRBV12-4 and TRBJ2-3; D uncertain. V was cut by 6 bases and J by 0 bases, with 19 bases left in between. The CDR3 totals 17 residues. This chain's CDR3 is CASRPQIRGPSTDTQYF. CDR3 sequence (DNA): TGTGCCAGCAGGCCGCAGATCAGAGGTCCTAGCACAGATACGCAGTATTTT.

A few counts support this clonotype. This chain links TRBV11-2 with TRBJ2-3; 10 positions agree with TRBD1. CDR1 and CDR2 (germline): SGHAT, FQNNGV. The CDR3 sequence is 16 residues long. The J segment lost 4 bases and the V segment lost 3 bases, leaving 7 bases of the junction unmatched. The CDR3 DNA reads as TGTGCCAGCAGCTTTCATAGGACAGGGGGTGCAGATACGCAGTATTTT. Protein: CASSFHRTGGADTQYF.

V is TRBV4-1 and J is TRBJ2-3, with D possibly TRBD1 on 5 matching bases. The CDR3 length is 15 residues. The V gene lost 4 bases and the J gene lost 0 bases, with 11 bases spanning the gap. Germline V gives CDR1 MGHRA, CDR2 YSYEKL. The CDR3 loop reads CASSRQTGSTDTQYF. CDR3 DNA sequence: TGCGCCAGCAGCCGACAGACTGGAAGCACAGATACGCAGTATTTT.

This clonotype was found many times. V usage is TRBV12-3 or TRBV12-4 and J usage is TRBJ2-3; the D is unclear. The CDR3 is made up of 12 amino acids. The ends were cut back, 3 bases at V and 10 bases at J, with 11 bases in the middle. CDR3 sequence reads: CASSLNPQAQYF. The CDR3 DNA is TGTGCCAGCAGTTTGAACCCCCAGGCGCAGTATTTT.

Ten or more counts support this clonotype. The chain employs TRBV7-9 and TRBJ1-1; unclear D gene. The CDR3 contains 15 residues. Germline V CDR1 and CDR2: SEHNR, FQNEAQ (reference sequence). The V and J ends lost 1 base and 4 bases respectively, with 13 bases between them. CDR3 DNA sequence: TGTGCCAGCAGCTTAGGGGTCGGAACGGGCACTGAAGCTTTCTTT. Protein product: CASSLGVGTGTEAFF.

The sample holds a few counts of this clonotype. The V gene is TRBV6-2 or TRBV6-3, the J gene TRBJ2-5, with 10 bases aligning to TRBD1. CDR3 length: 17 amino acids. After removal of 0 bases from V and 0 bases from J, the junction contained 4 bases not matched to a gene. CDR1 MNHEY and CDR2 SVGEGT come from the germline V gene. This chain's CDR3 is CASSYSRTGGYQETQYF. CDR3 sequence (DNA): TGTGCCAGCAGTTACTCCAGGACAGGGGGATACCAAGAGACCCAGTACTTC.

V is TRBV3-1 and J is TRBJ2-3; 9 bases are shared with TRBD2. Germline V gene sequence: CDR1 LGHDT, CDR2 YNNKEL (reference sequence). The CDR3 sequence is 17 residues long. Trimming cost V 1 base and J 3 bases; bases outside gene matches: 8. Here the CDR3 reads CASSQGGLAPGTDTQYF. The CDR3 nucleotides read TGTGCCAGCAGCCAAGGGGGACTAGCCCCAGGAACAGATACGCAGTATTTT.

This clonotype was found a few times. The rearrangement joins TRBV20-1 to TRBJ1-1, with D hard to call. Between the trimmed V and J ends, which lost 2 bases and 3 bases, there was a span of 7 bases. The CDR3 sequence is 12 residues long. Germline V gene lookup returns CDR1 DFQATT and CDR2 SNEGSKA (reference sequence). CDR3 bases: TGCAGTGCTAGACGTCAGGACACTGAAGCTTTCTTT. Its protein product is CSARRQDTEAFF.

This clonotype was seen a handful of times. The genes are TRBV19 and TRBJ2-7; TRBD1 aligns across 11 bases. The length of the CDR3 is 15 residues. The V and J ends lost 5 bases and 3 bases, in that order; junction bases with no gene match: 6. In germline, CDR1 is LNHDA, CDR2 SQIVND (reference sequence). CDR3 in amino acids: CASSPGTGGYYEQYF. The CDR3 DNA sequence: TGTGCCAGTAGTCCCGGGACAGGGGGTTACTACGAGCAGTACTTC.

This clonotype was picked up many times. The chain links TRBV19 to TRBJ1-1; maybe TRBD1 (5 bases). The germline V gene encodes CDR1 LNHDA and CDR2 SQIVND (reference sequence). The CDR3 contains 13 residues. Trimming left V 3 bases short and J 12 bases short, with 17 bases between. CDR3: CASSMDTLPETFF. Written as DNA, the CDR3 is TGTGCCAGTAGTATGGACACCCTACCTGAGACTTTCTTT.

The V and J genes are TRBV20-1 and TRBJ2-3; 10 nucleotides agree with TRBD2. J was trimmed by 6 bases and V by 2 bases; bases with no gene match: 5. The CDR3 covers 14 residues. Germline lookup yields CDR1 DFQATT and CDR2 SNEGSKA (reference sequence). CDR3 region: CSARLAGVGDTQYF. The CDR3 DNA follows: TGCAGTGCTAGACTAGCGGGAGTCGGCGATACGCAGTATTTT.

This rearrangement joins TRBV5-6 to TRBJ2-3, with 9 bases identical to TRBD1. V lost 3 bases and J lost 2; bases outside the gene matches: 10. In germline, CDR1 is SGHDT, CDR2 YYEEEE. The CDR3 totals 17 residues. The CDR3 loop reads CASSSAVGQGFTDTQYF. CDR3 bases: TGTGCCAGCAGCTCGGCTGTTGGACAGGGGTTCACAGATACGCAGTATTTT.